Listed below are T cell receptor beta chains from one sample, sequenced in a study of blood T cells in healthy people across ages. Using its own MiXCR run on the 5' RACE reads, TCRdb lists one record per CDR3 protein. The table has around 620,000 distinct CDR3 sequences, approximately 25% seen once. Sample: blood. All receptors derive from a woman in her seventies in good health. The CDR3 runs from the conserved cysteine through the conserved F or W. A D gene is named only where the DNA matches it firmly. Only some rows state a clone size, as once, few, many or a class for expanded clones.

j_call	v_call	d_call	clone_size	cdr3_aa	cdr3_nt
TRBJ1-4	TRBV7-9	.	.	CASSPRDGHNEKLFF	TGTGCCAGCAGCCCCCGGGACGGACATAATGAAAAACTGTTTTTT
TRBJ2-7	TRBV28	TRBD1	.	CASSPGQGMGYEQYF	TGTGCCAGCAGCCCTGGACAGGGCATGGGGTACGAGCAGTACTTC
TRBJ2-3	TRBV7-2	.	.	CASSLQTASTDTQYF	TGTGCCAGCAGCTTACAGACGGCTAGCACAGATACGCAGTATTTT
TRBJ1-2	TRBV7-2	TRBD1	few	CASSLEFTGVGYTF	TGTGCCAGCAGCTTAGAATTTACAGGGGTAGGCTACACCTTC
TRBJ2-5	TRBV2	.	.	CANWKVNYKTQYF	TGTGCCAACTGGAAGGTCAACTACAAGACCCAGTACTTC
TRBJ2-5	TRBV5-1	.	.	CASSFFGDQETQYF	TGCGCCAGCAGCTTCTTCGGGGACCAAGAGACCCAGTACTTC
TRBJ1-1	TRBV29-1	.	few	CSGVSLNTEAFF	TGCAGCGGGGTCAGTTTGAACACTGAAGCTTTCTTT
TRBJ2-6	TRBV4-3	.	many	CASSRQRSGTGANVLTF	TGCGCCAGCAGCCGTCAGAGGAGTGGCACTGGGGCCAACGTCCTGACTTTC
TRBJ2-7	TRBV6-5	.	.	CAGEGGNEQYF	TGTGCCGGTGAGGGGGGGAACGAGCAGTACTTC
TRBJ1-3	TRBV28	.	.	CASSTSYSGNTIYF	TGTGCCAGCTCTACTAGTTACTCTGGAAACACCATATATTTT
TRBJ2-2	TRBV7-6	TRBD1	few	CASSLQGASGELFF	TGTGCCAGCAGCCTACAGGGGGCATCCGGGGAGCTGTTTTTT
TRBJ1-5	TRBV20-1	.	few	CSARGRGTPTEPQHF	TGCAGTGCTAGAGGGAGGGGGACACCAACCGAGCCCCAGCATTTT
TRBJ2-1	TRBV4-2	TRBD2	few	CASSQEMSGNYNEQFF	TGTGCCAGCAGCCAAGAAATGAGCGGGAACTACAATGAGCAGTTCTTC
TRBJ1-4	TRBV27	.	.	CASSFKGGNEKLFF	TGTGCCAGCAGTTTTAAGGGCGGTAATGAAAAACTGTTTTTT
TRBJ2-1	TRBV18	.	.	CASSPVSGGIQNEQFF	TGTGCCAGCTCACCGGTGTCGGGGGGCATCCAGAATGAGCAGTTCTTC
TRBJ2-3	TRBV3-1	.	few	CASSQGDRGGTQYF	TGTGCCAGCAGCCAAGGAGATCGGGGAGGCACGCAGTATTTT
TRBJ1-5	TRBV27	TRBD1	many	CASSLSGRGRWESPQHF	TGTGCCAGCAGTTTATCAGGCAGGGGGCGTTGGGAATCGCCCCAGCATTTT
TRBJ2-7	TRBV20-1	TRBD2	few	CSAKVTSGYEQYF	TGCAGTGCTAAGGTCACTAGCGGGTACGAGCAGTACTTC
TRBJ2-1	TRBV4-1	.	few	CASSQDLKREQFF	TGCGCCAGCAGCCAAGACCTGAAAAGGGAGCAGTTCTTC
TRBJ2-7	TRBV12-5	TRBD1	many	CASGLVEGPQGNEQYF	TGTGCTAGTGGTTTGGTCGAGGGACCACAGGGGAATGAGCAGTACTTC
TRBJ2-5	TRBV5-1	.	.	CASGHTPGPGETQYF	TGCGCCAGCGGACATACTCCGGGACCGGGGGAGACCCAGTACTTC
TRBJ2-2	TRBV11-2	TRBD2	.	CASSLEGLGAGELFF	TGTGCCAGCAGCTTAGAAGGACTAGGAGCCGGGGAGCTGTTTTTT
TRBJ1-5	TRBV9	.	.	CASSVSDGRSQPQHF	TGTGCCAGCAGCGTATCTGACGGTCGAAGTCAGCCCCAGCATTTT
TRBJ2-5	TRBV7-9	.	few	CASSFSSGQETQYF	TGTGCCAGCAGCTTCTCGAGCGGCCAAGAGACCCAGTACTTC
TRBJ1-4	TRBV9	.	few	CASSVAPAVGEKLFF	TGTGCCAGCAGCGTAGCACCGGCGGTGGGAGAAAAACTGTTTTTT
TRBJ1-1	TRBV6-5	.	.	CASSYRGGEAFF	TGTGCCAGCAGTTATCGAGGCGGTGAAGCTTTCTTT
TRBJ2-1	TRBV20-1	TRBD2	.	CSPSGGEEQFF	TGCAGTCCCTCCGGGGGGGAGGAGCAGTTCTTC
TRBJ1-2	TRBV6-1	.	.	CASSESGTLRGYTF	TGTGCCAGCAGTGAATCAGGGACGCTAAGAGGCTACACCTTC